Listed below are T cell receptor beta chains from one sample, sequenced in a study of CD8+ T cells in alopecia areata. Profiling relied on immunoSEQ multiplex PCR, and the TCRdb table lists in-frame clones only, not all of them. The data contain 200,000 to 250,000 clones, roughly 64% of them singletons. Specimen: CD4+ T cells sorted from blood, collected at week 4, from a patient treated with tofacitinib. The origin of the receptors is a human donor with alopecia areata. Each CDR3 is given with its conserved first and last residue. The D gene is left open where the match is weak. For some rows the clone size is stated as once, few or many, or as a class when expanded; others skip it.

v_call: TRBV27; clone_size: NA; j_call: TRBJ2-3; d_call: NA; cdr3_nt: TGTGCCAGCACCAAGACAAGCACAGATACGCAGTATTTT; cdr3_aa: CASTKTSTDTQYF
v_call: TRBV5-1; clone_size: NA; j_call: TRBJ1-1; d_call: NA; cdr3_nt: TGCGCCAGCAGCTTCGCGGCGAACACTGAAGCTTTCTTT; cdr3_aa: CASSFAANTEAFF
v_call: TRBV7-9; clone_size: NA; j_call: TRBJ1-2; d_call: TRBD1; cdr3_nt: TGTGCCAGCAGCAAGACGGACAGGTACTATGGCTACACCTTC; cdr3_aa: CASSKTDRYYGYTF
v_call: TRBV7-3; clone_size: NA; j_call: TRBJ2-3; d_call: TRBD1; cdr3_nt: TGTGCCAGCAGCTTGGGACAGGGGAAGATAGATACGCAGTATTTT; cdr3_aa: CASSLGQGKIDTQYF
v_call: TRBV10-3; clone_size: NA; j_call: TRBJ1-5; d_call: NA; cdr3_nt: TGTGCCAGCAGACAAGATAGCTTGGGGCCCCAGCATTTT; cdr3_aa: CASRQDSLGPQHF
v_call: TRBV10-2; clone_size: few; j_call: TRBJ1-5; d_call: NA; cdr3_nt: TGCGCCAGCAGTGAAAGTTCTAGCAATCAGCCCCAGCATTTT; cdr3_aa: CASSESSSNQPQHF
v_call: TRBV6-1; clone_size: NA; j_call: TRBJ2-1; d_call: NA; cdr3_nt: TGTGCCAGCAGTGAGTTGGGGGGCCGCCAGCAGTTCTTC; cdr3_aa: CASSELGGRQQFF
v_call: TRBV4-2; clone_size: NA; j_call: TRBJ2-1; d_call: NA; cdr3_nt: TGTGCCAGCAGTCCCGGGGACAATGAGCAGTTCTTC; cdr3_aa: CASSPGDNEQFF
v_call: TRBV5-6; clone_size: NA; j_call: TRBJ1-2; d_call: NA; cdr3_nt: TGTGCCAGCAGCTTCCGAGGGGAGGAATACTATGGCTACACCTTC; cdr3_aa: CASSFRGEEYYGYTF
v_call: TRBV5-1; clone_size: NA; j_call: TRBJ1-1; d_call: NA; cdr3_nt: TGCGCCAGCAGCTTTGAAGCGGACACTGAAGCTTTCTTT; cdr3_aa: CASSFEADTEAFF
v_call: TRBV11-3; clone_size: NA; j_call: TRBJ2-5; d_call: TRBD1; cdr3_nt: TGTGCCAGCCACAGGGGCGGTCGAGAGACCCAGTACTTC; cdr3_aa: CASHRGGRETQYF
v_call: TRBV18; clone_size: NA; j_call: TRBJ1-1; d_call: NA; cdr3_nt: TGTGCCAGCTCACCGGGGACAGAAGCTTTCTTT; cdr3_aa: CASSPGTEAFF
v_call: TRBV15; clone_size: few; j_call: TRBJ2-1; d_call: TRBD2; cdr3_nt: TGTGCCACCAGCAGGCTAGCGGGGGGCTTCAATGAGCAGTTCTTC; cdr3_aa: CATSRLAGGFNEQFF
v_call: TRBV5-1; clone_size: NA; j_call: TRBJ2-1; d_call: NA; cdr3_nt: TGCGCCAGCAGCTTGGAAGGGCGGCAGGATGAGCAGTTCTTC; cdr3_aa: CASSLEGRQDEQFF
v_call: TRBV4-3; clone_size: few; j_call: TRBJ1-2; d_call: NA; cdr3_nt: TGCGCCAGCAGCCAAGTGGCCGCGCTGGGCTATGGCTACACCTTC; cdr3_aa: CASSQVAALGYGYTF
v_call: TRBV30; clone_size: NA; j_call: TRBJ2-1; d_call: NA; cdr3_nt: TGTGCCTGGACCCCAGGCCGGGGATCCTACAATGAGCAGTTCTTC; cdr3_aa: CAWTPGRGSYNEQFF
v_call: TRBV7-3; clone_size: few; j_call: TRBJ2-1; d_call: TRBD2; cdr3_nt: TGTGCCAGCAGCTCCCTGGCGGGGGGGCTTCGCTACAATGAGCAGTTCTTC; cdr3_aa: CASSSLAGGLRYNEQFF
v_call: TRBV4-1; clone_size: NA; j_call: TRBJ1-1; d_call: NA; cdr3_nt: TGCGCCAGCAGCCAGATGGGGCACAGGGCGAACACTGAAGCTTTCTTT; cdr3_aa: CASSQMGHRANTEAFF
v_call: TRBV5-1; clone_size: NA; j_call: TRBJ2-3; d_call: NA; cdr3_nt: TGCGCCAGCAGGGAGGGGCAGGTCTCGGATACGCAGTATTTT; cdr3_aa: CASREGQVSDTQYF
v_call: TRBV9; clone_size: NA; j_call: TRBJ2-3; d_call: TRBD2; cdr3_nt: TGTGCCAGCAGCGATGGGACTAGCTACACAGATACGCAGTATTTT; cdr3_aa: CASSDGTSYTDTQYF
v_call: TRBV7-2; clone_size: few; j_call: TRBJ1-5; d_call: NA; cdr3_nt: TGTGCCAGCAGCTTAGAGGTAGATCAGCCCCAGCATTTT; cdr3_aa: CASSLEVDQPQHF
v_call: TRBV29-1; clone_size: few; j_call: TRBJ1-6; d_call: TRBD1; cdr3_nt: TGCAGCGACCGTCAGTGCCCGGGACAGGAGAATTCACCCCTCCACTTT; cdr3_aa: CSDRQCPGQENSPLHF
v_call: TRBV5-6; clone_size: once; j_call: TRBJ1-1; d_call: NA; cdr3_nt: TGTGCCAGCAGCCACAGGTCCTTGAACACTGAAGCTTTCTTT; cdr3_aa: CASSHRSLNTEAFF
v_call: TRBV27; clone_size: NA; j_call: TRBJ2-7; d_call: NA; cdr3_nt: TGTGCCAGCAGTTTAAGGGGGGACTCCTACGAGCAGTACTTC; cdr3_aa: CASSLRGDSYEQYF
v_call: TRBV6-5; clone_size: NA; j_call: TRBJ1-2; d_call: NA; cdr3_nt: TGTGCCAGCAGTTACTCGGGTAGGGGACGAGAGGGCTACACCTTC; cdr3_aa: CASSYSGRGREGYTF
v_call: TRBV7-2; clone_size: NA; j_call: TRBJ2-1; d_call: TRBD2; cdr3_nt: TGTGCCAGCAGCCGAACGGCCGTACTAGCGGGGGGGAGCAATGAGCAGTTCTTC; cdr3_aa: CASSRTAVLAGGSNEQFF
v_call: TRBV5-1; clone_size: NA; j_call: TRBJ1-4; d_call: TRBD1; cdr3_nt: TGCGCCAGCAGCTTGTCAGGGGGCACTAATGAAAAACTGTTTTTT; cdr3_aa: CASSLSGGTNEKLFF
v_call: TRBV29-1; clone_size: NA; j_call: TRBJ2-3; d_call: NA; cdr3_nt: TGCAGCGTTGGGGCACGTTTGAGCACAGATACGCAGTATTTT; cdr3_aa: CSVGARLSTDTQYF
v_call: TRBV11-2; clone_size: NA; j_call: TRBJ1-1; d_call: TRBD1; cdr3_nt: TGTGCCAGCACCCGGGACAGGGCGGGCCAAGTAGCTTTCTTT; cdr3_aa: CASTRDRAGQVAFF
v_call: TRBV10-3; clone_size: NA; j_call: TRBJ2-5; d_call: TRBD2; cdr3_nt: TGTGCCATCAGCCCGGGACTACACCAAGAGACCCAGTACTTC; cdr3_aa: CAISPGLHQETQYF
v_call: TRBV25-1; clone_size: NA; j_call: TRBJ2-7; d_call: NA; cdr3_nt: TGTGCCAGCAGTGGTGTCGCGGGGTCCCAGGGGAGGCAGTACTTC; cdr3_aa: CASSGVAGSQGRQYF
v_call: TRBV2; clone_size: NA; j_call: TRBJ2-7; d_call: NA; cdr3_nt: TGTGCCAGTAGGTCTCCGGGACGGAGCTCCTACGAGCAGTACTTC; cdr3_aa: CASRSPGRSSYEQYF
v_call: TRBV5-1; clone_size: NA; j_call: TRBJ2-7; d_call: NA; cdr3_nt: TGCGCCAGCAGCTTAGGGCCACCCCCCAACTACGAGCAGTACTTC; cdr3_aa: CASSLGPPPNYEQYF
v_call: TRBV5-1; clone_size: NA; j_call: TRBJ2-3; d_call: NA; cdr3_nt: TGCGCCAGCAGCTTGGGAGAGGGGGATACGCAGTATTTT; cdr3_aa: CASSLGEGDTQYF
v_call: TRBV5-6; clone_size: NA; j_call: TRBJ1-1; d_call: NA; cdr3_nt: TGTGCCAGCAGCTTGGTCGTAGGGAACACTGAAGCTTTCTTT; cdr3_aa: CASSLVVGNTEAFF
v_call: TRBV4-3; clone_size: NA; j_call: TRBJ2-3; d_call: NA; cdr3_nt: TGCGCCAGCAGCCGTGTGGGCACAGATACGCAGTATTTT; cdr3_aa: CASSRVGTDTQYF
v_call: TRBV27; clone_size: NA; j_call: TRBJ2-1; d_call: TRBD1; cdr3_nt: TGTGCCAGCAGCAGACCGGGACAGGCCGACAATGAGCAGTTCTTC; cdr3_aa: CASSRPGQADNEQFF
v_call: TRBV10-2; clone_size: NA; j_call: TRBJ1-1; d_call: NA; cdr3_nt: TGCGCCAGCAGTGGGGGACACCGGAACACTGAAGCTTTCTTT; cdr3_aa: CASSGGHRNTEAFF
v_call: TRBV18; clone_size: few; j_call: TRBJ2-7; d_call: TRBD1; cdr3_nt: TGTGCCAGCTCACCGCCGTCCGGACAGGGACGAGAGCAGTACTTC; cdr3_aa: CASSPPSGQGREQYF
v_call: TRBV15; clone_size: NA; j_call: TRBJ1-5; d_call: NA; cdr3_nt: TGTGCCACCAGCAGAGATACGGGGGGAAATCAGCCCCAGCATTTT; cdr3_aa: CATSRDTGGNQPQHF
v_call: TRBV5-6; clone_size: NA; j_call: TRBJ2-7; d_call: NA; cdr3_nt: TGTGCCAGCAGCCGGAACTACGAGCAGTACTTC; cdr3_aa: CASSRNYEQYF
v_call: TRBV6-1; clone_size: NA; j_call: TRBJ2-7; d_call: NA; cdr3_nt: TGTGCCAGCAGTCCCGGTCTAGGGGGCTACGAGCAGTACTTC; cdr3_aa: CASSPGLGGYEQYF
v_call: TRBV7-2; clone_size: NA; j_call: TRBJ2-7; d_call: TRBD2; cdr3_nt: TGTGCCAGCAGCACCTCTAGCGGGGGACCCTACGAGCAGTACTTC; cdr3_aa: CASSTSSGGPYEQYF
v_call: TRBV9; clone_size: NA; j_call: TRBJ1-5; d_call: TRBD1; cdr3_nt: TGTGCCAGCAGCCCCGGACAGGGCAATCAGCCCCAGCATTTT; cdr3_aa: CASSPGQGNQPQHF
v_call: TRBV7-2; clone_size: NA; j_call: TRBJ2-7; d_call: NA; cdr3_nt: TGTGCCAGCAGCTCATTTAGCTCCTACGAGCAGTACTTC; cdr3_aa: CASSSFSSYEQYF
v_call: TRBV29-1; clone_size: once; j_call: TRBJ1-2; d_call: TRBD1; cdr3_nt: TGCAGCGTCGACCCTACATCAGGGGGCGGATATGGCTACACCTTC; cdr3_aa: CSVDPTSGGGYGYTF
v_call: TRBV11-2; clone_size: NA; j_call: TRBJ1-1; d_call: TRBD1; cdr3_nt: TGTGCCAGCGGAAGGAGGGGGCTGAGGACTGAAGCTTTCTTT; cdr3_aa: CASGRRGLRTEAFF
v_call: TRBV7-2; clone_size: NA; j_call: TRBJ1-2; d_call: NA; cdr3_nt: TGTGCCAGCAGCTTTGGACAGTACTATGGCTACACCTTC; cdr3_aa: CASSFGQYYGYTF
v_call: TRBV5-1; clone_size: NA; j_call: TRBJ2-6; d_call: NA; cdr3_nt: TGCGCCAGCTCGTCAGCAAGCTTCTCTGGGGCCAACGTCCTGACTTTC; cdr3_aa: CASSSASFSGANVLTF
v_call: TRBV6-5; clone_size: NA; j_call: TRBJ2-7; d_call: TRBD1; cdr3_nt: TGTGCCAGCAGTTACATACAGGGGGCGAGGGTAAACGAGCAGTACTTC; cdr3_aa: CASSYIQGARVNEQYF
v_call: TRBV30; clone_size: NA; j_call: TRBJ1-2; d_call: NA; cdr3_nt: TGTGCCTGGAGTGCAGGGTGGGGCTATGGCTACACCTTC; cdr3_aa: CAWSAGWGYGYTF
v_call: TRBV7-9; clone_size: NA; j_call: TRBJ1-5; d_call: NA; cdr3_nt: TGTGCCAGCAGCTTAGCCTCGGTGCAGCCCCAGCATTTT; cdr3_aa: CASSLASVQPQHF
v_call: TRBV6-6; clone_size: once; j_call: TRBJ2-1; d_call: NA; cdr3_nt: TGTGCCAGCAGTTACTCCCAGGCGGGGTCTTACAATGAGCAGTTCTTC; cdr3_aa: CASSYSQAGSYNEQFF